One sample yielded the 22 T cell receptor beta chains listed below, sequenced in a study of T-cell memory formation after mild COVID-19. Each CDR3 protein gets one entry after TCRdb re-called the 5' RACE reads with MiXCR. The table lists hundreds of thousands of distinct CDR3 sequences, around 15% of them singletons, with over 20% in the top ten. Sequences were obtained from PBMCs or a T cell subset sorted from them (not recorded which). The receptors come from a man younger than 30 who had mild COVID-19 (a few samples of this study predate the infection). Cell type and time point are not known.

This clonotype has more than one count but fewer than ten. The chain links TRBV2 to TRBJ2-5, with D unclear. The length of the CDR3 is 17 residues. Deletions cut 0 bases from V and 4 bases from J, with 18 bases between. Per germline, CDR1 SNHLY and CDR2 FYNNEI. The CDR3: CASSEAQMALAGETQYF. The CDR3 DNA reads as TGTGCCAGCAGTGAAGCTCAGATGGCCCTGGCTGGAGAGACCCAGTACTTC.

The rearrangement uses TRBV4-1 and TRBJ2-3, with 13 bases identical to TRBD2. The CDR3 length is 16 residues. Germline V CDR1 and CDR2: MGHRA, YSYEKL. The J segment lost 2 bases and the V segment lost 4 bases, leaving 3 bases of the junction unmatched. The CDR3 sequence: CASSRGLAGVTDTQYF. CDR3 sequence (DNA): TGCGCCAGCAGCCGTGGACTAGCGGGGGTCACAGATACGCAGTATTTT.

The CDR3 nucleotides are TGTGCCAGCAGCTCGTCGCCCCCTCCCCAGGAGACCCAGTACTTC. It is translated as CASSSSPPPQETQYF. This chain links TRBV7-2 with TRBJ2-5; no firm D call. The germline V gene encodes CDR1 SGHTA and CDR2 FQGNSA. The CDR3 spans 15 residues. With 4 bases removed from V and 5 bases from J, the gap between germline ends came to 17 bases. The whole variable domain, remainder taken from reference TRBV7-2 and TRBJ2-5, is GAGVSQSPSNKVTEKGKDVELRCDPISGHTALYWYRQSLGQGLEFLIYFQGNSAPDKSGLPSDRFSAERTGGSVSTLTIQRTQQEDSAVYLCASSSSPPPQETQYFGPGTRLLVL.

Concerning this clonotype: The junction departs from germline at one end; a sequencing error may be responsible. CDR3 amino acids: CASSLERRAQGTQYF. In DNA, the CDR3 is TGTGCCAGCAGCTTAGAACGGCGAGCCCAAGGGACCCAGTACTTC. V gene TRBV11-2 combines with J gene TRBJ2-5; D gene ambiguous. This CDR3 contains 15 residues. Germline CDR1 and CDR2: SGHAT and FQNNGV.

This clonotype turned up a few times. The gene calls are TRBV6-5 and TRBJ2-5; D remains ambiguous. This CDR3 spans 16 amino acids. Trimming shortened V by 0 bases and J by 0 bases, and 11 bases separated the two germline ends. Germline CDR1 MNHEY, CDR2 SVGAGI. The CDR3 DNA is TGTGCCAGCAGTTACTCGGGCGCAGCCGACCAAGAGACCCAGTACTTC. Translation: CASSYSGAADQETQYF.

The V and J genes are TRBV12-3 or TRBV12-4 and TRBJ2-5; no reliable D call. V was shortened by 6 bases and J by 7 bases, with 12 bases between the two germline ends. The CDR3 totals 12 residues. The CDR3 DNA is TGTGCCAGCAGACGAGAAGGCCGGACCCAGTACTTC. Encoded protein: CASRREGRTQYF.

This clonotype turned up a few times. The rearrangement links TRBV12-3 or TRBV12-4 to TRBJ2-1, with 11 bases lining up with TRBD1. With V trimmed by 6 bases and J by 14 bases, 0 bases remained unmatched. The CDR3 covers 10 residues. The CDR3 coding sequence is TGTGCCAGCAGGGGACAGGGGGAGTTCTTC. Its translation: CASRGQGEFF.

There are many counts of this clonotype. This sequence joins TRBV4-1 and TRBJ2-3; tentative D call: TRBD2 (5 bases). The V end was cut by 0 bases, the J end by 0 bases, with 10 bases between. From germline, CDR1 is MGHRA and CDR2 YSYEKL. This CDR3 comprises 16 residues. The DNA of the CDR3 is TGCGCCAGCAGCCAAGAAGGGAGTCCTAGCACAGATACGCAGTATTTT. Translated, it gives CASSQEGSPSTDTQYF.

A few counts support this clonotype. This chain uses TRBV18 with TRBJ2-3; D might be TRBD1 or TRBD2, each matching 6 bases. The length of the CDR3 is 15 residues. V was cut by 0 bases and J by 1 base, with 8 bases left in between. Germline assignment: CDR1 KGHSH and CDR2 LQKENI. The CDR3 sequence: CASSPPGGRTDTQYF. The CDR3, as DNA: TGTGCCAGCTCACCACCCGGGGGCCGCACAGATACGCAGTATTTT.

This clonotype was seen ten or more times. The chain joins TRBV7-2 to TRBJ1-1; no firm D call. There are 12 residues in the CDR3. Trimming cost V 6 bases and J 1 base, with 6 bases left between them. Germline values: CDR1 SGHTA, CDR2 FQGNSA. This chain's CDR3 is CASRAWNTEAFF. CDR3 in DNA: TGTGCCAGCAGAGCCTGGAACACTGAAGCTTTCTTT.

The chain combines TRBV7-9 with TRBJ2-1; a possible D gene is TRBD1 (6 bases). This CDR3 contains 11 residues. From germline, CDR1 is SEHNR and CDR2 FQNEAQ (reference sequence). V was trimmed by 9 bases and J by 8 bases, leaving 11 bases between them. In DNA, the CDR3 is TGTGCCAGAACAGAGGGGGATGAGCAGTTCTTC. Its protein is CARTEGDEQFF.

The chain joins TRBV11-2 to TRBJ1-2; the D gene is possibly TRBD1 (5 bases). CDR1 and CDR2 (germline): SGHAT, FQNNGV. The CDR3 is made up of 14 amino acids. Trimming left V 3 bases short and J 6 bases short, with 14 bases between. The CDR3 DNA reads TGTGCCAGCAGCTTGCCCCCCGGGGCGAATGGCTACACCTTC. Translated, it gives CASSLPPGANGYTF.

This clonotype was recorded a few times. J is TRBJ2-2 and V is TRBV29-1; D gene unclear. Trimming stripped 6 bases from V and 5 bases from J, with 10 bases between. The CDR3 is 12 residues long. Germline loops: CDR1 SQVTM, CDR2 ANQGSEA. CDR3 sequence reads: CSVTAGTGELFF. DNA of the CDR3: TGCAGCGTAACCGCCGGGACCGGGGAGCTGTTTTTT.

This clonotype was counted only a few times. In DNA, the CDR3 is TGCAGTGCAGGGGAGACTAGCGTCCGACGTGAGACCCAGTACTTC. The encoded protein is CSAGETSVRRETQYF. The V gene is TRBV20-1, the J gene TRBJ2-5; 8 bases align to TRBD2. Germline V gene sequence: CDR1 DFQATT, CDR2 SNEGSKA (reference sequence). The CDR3 totals 15 residues. J was trimmed by 5 bases and V by 6 bases; bases with no gene match: 14.

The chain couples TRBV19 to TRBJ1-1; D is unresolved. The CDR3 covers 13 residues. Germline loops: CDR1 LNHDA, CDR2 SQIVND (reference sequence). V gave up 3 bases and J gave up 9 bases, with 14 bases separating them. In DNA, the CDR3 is TGTGCCAGTAGTATCCGAGATATGGGGAAAGCTTTCTTT. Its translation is CASSIRDMGKAFF. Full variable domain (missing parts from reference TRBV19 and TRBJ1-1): DGGITQSPKYLFRKEGQNVTLSCEQNLNHDAMYWYRQDPGQGLRLIYYSQIVNDFQKGDIAEGYSVSREKKESFPLTVTSAQKNPTAFYLCASSIRDMGKAFFGQGTRLTVV.

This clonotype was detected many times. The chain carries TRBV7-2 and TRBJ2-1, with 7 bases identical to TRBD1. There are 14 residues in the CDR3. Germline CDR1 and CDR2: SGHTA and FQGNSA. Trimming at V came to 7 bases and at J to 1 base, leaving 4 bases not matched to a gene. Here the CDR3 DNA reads TGTGCCAGCACCGAACAGGGGTCCTACAATGAGCAGTTCTTC. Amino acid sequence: CASTEQGSYNEQFF.

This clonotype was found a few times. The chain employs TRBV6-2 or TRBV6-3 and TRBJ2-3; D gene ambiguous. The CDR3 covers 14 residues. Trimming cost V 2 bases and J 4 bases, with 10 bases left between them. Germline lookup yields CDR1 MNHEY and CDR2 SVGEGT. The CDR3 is CASSYGLQADTQYF. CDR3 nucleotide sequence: TGTGCCAGCAGTTACGGGCTACAAGCAGATACGCAGTATTTT.

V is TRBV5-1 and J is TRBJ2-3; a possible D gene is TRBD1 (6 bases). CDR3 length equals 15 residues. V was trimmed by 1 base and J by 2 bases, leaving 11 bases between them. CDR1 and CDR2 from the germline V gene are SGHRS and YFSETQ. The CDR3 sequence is CASSLTGKLTDTQYF. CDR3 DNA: TGCGCCAGCAGCTTGACAGGGAAACTCACAGATACGCAGTATTTT.

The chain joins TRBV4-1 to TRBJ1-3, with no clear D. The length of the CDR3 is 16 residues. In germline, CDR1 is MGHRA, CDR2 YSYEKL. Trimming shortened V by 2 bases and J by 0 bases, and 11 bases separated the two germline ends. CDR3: CASSQLRPSSGNTIYF. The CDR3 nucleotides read TGCGCCAGCAGCCAACTCCGTCCTAGCTCTGGAAACACCATATATTTT.

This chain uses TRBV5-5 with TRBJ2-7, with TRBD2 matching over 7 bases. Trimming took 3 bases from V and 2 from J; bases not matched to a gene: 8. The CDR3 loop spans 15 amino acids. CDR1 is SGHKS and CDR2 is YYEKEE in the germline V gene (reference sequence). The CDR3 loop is CASSSNGGTTYEQYF. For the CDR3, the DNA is TGTGCCAGCAGCTCCAACGGGGGGACCACCTACGAGCAGTACTTC.

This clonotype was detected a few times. This CDR3 is CASSARQGLSGANVLTF. The CDR3 coding sequence is TGTGCCAGCAGCGCCCGACAGGGACTCTCTGGGGCCAACGTCCTGACTTTC. The genes are TRBV9 and TRBJ2-6; tentative D call: TRBD1 (7 bases). CDR3 length: 17 residues. Trimming stripped 3 bases from V and 0 bases from J, with 13 bases between. Germline V lookup: CDR1 SGDLS, CDR2 YYNGEE.

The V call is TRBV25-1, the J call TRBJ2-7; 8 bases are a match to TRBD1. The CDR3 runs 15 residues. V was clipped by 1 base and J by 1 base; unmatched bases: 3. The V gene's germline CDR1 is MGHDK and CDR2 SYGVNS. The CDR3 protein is CASSESRTGSYEQYF. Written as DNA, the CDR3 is TGTGCCAGCAGTGAATCGAGGACAGGGTCCTACGAGCAGTACTTC.